This T cell receptor (beta chain) was obtained from a study of cytomegalovirus exposure and HLA in healthy donors. Both 60 Vbeta primers and 13 Jbeta primers went into the PCR. Clones were sequenced by immunoSEQ multiplex PCR, and TCRdb holds only the in-frame ones, with some missing. Of some 80,000 clones listed, 78% are singletons. J lost 5 bases, V lost 2 bases, and 5 bases had no gene match. Germline V lookup: CDR1 SQVTM, CDR2 ANQGSEA. The CDR3 is made up of 13 amino acids. The sequence was collected from a man between 18 and 35 years old in good health and CMV-seropositive. Sample: PBMCs. This sequence joins TRBV29-1 and TRBJ1-1, with TRBD1 matching 7 bases. This chain's CDR3 is CSVERGGRTEAFF. The CDR3 DNA sequence: TGCAGCGTTGAAAGAGGGGGCCGAACTGAAGCTTTCTTT.